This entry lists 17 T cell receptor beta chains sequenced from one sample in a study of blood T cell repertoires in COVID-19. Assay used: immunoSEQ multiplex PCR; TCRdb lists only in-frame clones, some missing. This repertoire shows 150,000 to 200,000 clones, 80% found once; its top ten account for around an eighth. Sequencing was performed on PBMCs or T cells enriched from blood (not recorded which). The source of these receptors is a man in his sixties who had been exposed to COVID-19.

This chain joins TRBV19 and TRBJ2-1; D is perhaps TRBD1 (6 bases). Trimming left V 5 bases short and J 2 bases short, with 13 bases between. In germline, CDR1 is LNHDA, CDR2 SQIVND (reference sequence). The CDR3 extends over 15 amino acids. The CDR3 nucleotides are TGTGCCAGTAGTGTCACAGGGTCCACCTACAATGAGCAGTTCTTC. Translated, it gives CASSVTGSTYNEQFF.

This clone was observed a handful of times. This chain's CDR3 is CASSPSSFRDFAFF. For the CDR3, the DNA is TGTGCCAGCAGCCCCAGTTCGTTCCGGGACTTTGCTTTCTTT. This chain joins TRBV7-2 and TRBJ1-1; TRBD1 is a possible D gene (5 bases). The CDR3 length is 14 residues. The V and J ends lost 5 bases and 11 bases respectively, with 21 bases between them. Germline CDR1 reads SGHTA; CDR2 reads FQGNSA.

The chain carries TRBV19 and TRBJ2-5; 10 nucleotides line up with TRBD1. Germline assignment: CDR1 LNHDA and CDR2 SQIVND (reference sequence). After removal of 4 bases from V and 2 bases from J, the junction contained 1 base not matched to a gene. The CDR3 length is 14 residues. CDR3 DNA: TGTGCCAGTAGTACGGGACAGGGGCAAGAGACCCAGTACTTC. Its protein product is CASSTGQGQETQYF.

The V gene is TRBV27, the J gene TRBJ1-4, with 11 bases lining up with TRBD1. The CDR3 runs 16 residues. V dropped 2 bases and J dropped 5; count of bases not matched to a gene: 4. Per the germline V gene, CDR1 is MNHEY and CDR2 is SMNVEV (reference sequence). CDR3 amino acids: CASSLGTGGSNEKLFF. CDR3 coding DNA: TGTGCCAGCAGTTTAGGGACAGGGGGTTCGAATGAAAAACTGTTTTTT.

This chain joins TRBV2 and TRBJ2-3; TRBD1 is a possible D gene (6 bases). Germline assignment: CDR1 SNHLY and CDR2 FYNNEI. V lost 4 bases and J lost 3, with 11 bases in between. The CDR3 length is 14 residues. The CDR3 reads CASSGRDTTDTQYF. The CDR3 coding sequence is TGTGCCAGCAGTGGTAGGGACACGACAGATACGCAGTATTTT.

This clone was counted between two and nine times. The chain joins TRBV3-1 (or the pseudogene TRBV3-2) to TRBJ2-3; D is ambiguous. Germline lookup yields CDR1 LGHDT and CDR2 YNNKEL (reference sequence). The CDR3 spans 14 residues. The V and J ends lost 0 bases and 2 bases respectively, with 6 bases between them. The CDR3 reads CASSQEGVTDTQYF. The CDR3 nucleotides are TGTGCCAGCAGCCAAGAGGGCGTCACAGATACGCAGTATTTT.

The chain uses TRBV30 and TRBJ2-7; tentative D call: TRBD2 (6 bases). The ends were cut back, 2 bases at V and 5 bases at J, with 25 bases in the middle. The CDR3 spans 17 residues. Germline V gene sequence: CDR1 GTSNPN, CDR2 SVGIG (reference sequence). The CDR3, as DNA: TGTGCCTGGAGTCGACCGCCTCTCCGGGACTGGGGCAACGAGCAGTACTTC. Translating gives CAWSRPPLRDWGNEQYF.

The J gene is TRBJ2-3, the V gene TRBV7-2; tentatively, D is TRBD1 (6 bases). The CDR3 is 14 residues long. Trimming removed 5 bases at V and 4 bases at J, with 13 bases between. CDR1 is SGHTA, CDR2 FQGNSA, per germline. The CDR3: CASSHRDMADTQYF. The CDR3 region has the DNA TGTGCCAGCAGCCACCGGGACATGGCAGATACGCAGTATTTT.

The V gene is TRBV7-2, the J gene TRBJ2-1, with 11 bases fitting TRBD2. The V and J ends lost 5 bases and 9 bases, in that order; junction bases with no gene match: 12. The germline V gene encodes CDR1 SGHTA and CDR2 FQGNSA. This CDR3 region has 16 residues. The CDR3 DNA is TGTGCCAGCAGCACGTTAGCGGGAGGGCCTGGGACTGAGCAGTTCTTC. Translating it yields CASSTLAGGPGTEQFF.

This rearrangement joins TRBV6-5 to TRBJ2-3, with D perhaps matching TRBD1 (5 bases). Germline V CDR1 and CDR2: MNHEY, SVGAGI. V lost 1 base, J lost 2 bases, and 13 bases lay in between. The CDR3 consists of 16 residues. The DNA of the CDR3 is TGTGCCAGCAGTTACTGGACAACCGGACCCACAGATACGCAGTATTTT. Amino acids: CASSYWTTGPTDTQYF.

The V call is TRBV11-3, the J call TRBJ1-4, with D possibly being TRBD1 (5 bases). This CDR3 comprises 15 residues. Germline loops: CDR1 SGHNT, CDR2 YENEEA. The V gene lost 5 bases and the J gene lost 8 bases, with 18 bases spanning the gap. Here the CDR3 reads CASSRRGVRGEKLFF. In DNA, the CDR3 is TGTGCCAGCAGCCGGCGTGGAGTCCGGGGGGAAAAACTGTTTTTT.

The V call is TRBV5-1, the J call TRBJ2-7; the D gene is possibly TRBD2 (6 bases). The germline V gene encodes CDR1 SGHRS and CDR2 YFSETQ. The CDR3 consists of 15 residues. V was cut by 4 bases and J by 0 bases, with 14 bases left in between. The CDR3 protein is CASSNTPGLSYEQYF. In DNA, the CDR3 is TGCGCCAGCAGCAATACACCGGGACTCTCCTACGAGCAGTACTTC.

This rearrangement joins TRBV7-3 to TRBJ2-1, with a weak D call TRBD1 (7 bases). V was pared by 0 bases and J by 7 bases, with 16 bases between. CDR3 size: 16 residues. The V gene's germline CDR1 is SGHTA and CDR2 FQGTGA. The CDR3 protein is CASSLTGDSGLNEQFF. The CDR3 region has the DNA TGTGCCAGCAGCTTAACCGGGGACAGCGGGCTAAATGAGCAGTTCTTC.

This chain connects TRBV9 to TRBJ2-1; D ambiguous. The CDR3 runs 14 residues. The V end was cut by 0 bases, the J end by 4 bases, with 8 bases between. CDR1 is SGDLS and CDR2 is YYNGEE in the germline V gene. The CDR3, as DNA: TGTGCCAGCAGCGTAGTGTCTATATACAATGAGCAGTTCTTC. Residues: CASSVVSIYNEQFF.

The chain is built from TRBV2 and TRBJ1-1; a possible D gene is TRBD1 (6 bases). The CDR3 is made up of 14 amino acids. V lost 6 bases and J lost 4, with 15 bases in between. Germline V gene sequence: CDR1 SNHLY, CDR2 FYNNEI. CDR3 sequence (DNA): TGTGCCAGCAGGGGGGCGGGCGTAGGCACTGAAGCTTTCTTT. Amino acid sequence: CASRGAGVGTEAFF. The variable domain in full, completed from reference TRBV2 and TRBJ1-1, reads EPEVTQTPSHQVTQMGQEVILRCVPISNHLYFYWYRQILGQKVEFLVSFYNNEISEKSEIFDDQFSVERPDGSNFTLKIRSTKLEDSAMYFCASRGAGVGTEAFFGQGTRLTVV.

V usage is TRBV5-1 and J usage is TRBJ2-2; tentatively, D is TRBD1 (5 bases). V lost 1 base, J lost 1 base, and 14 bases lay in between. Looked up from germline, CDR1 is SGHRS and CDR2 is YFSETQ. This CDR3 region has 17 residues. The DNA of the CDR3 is TGCGCCAGCAGCTTGAGGGTTGGGCAGGGGAACACCGGGGAGCTGTTTTTT. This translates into CASSLRVGQGNTGELFF.

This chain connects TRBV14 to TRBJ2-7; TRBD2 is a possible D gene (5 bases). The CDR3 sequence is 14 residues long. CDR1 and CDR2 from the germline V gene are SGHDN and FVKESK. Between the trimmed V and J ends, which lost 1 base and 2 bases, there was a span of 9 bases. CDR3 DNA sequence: TGTGCCAGCAGCCAAGTAGCGACGACCTACGAGCAGTACTTC. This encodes CASSQVATTYEQYF.